This entry describes one T cell receptor beta chain. This table comes from immunoSEQ multiplex PCR, and its TCRdb copy is limited to in-frame clones, with some not included. The sample carries around 220,000 clones, 70% to 90% recorded once. The data stem from a study of blood T cell repertoires in COVID-19. Germline CDR1 SGHAT, CDR2 FQNNGV. V shed 4 bases and J 0 bases; nucleotides not matched to a gene: 7. The CDR3 has 16 residues. This TCR was sampled from a woman between 50 and 59 years old with COVID-19, enrolled during active disease. Sequencing input: peripheral blood. This chain uses TRBV11-2 with TRBJ2-3; 7 bases fit TRBD1. CDR3 DNA sequence: TGTGCCAGCAGCTCCGGACAGGTTACTAGCACAGATACGCAGTATTTT. It specifies CASSSGQVTSTDTQYF. Supplemented by reference TRBV11-2 and TRBJ2-3, the full variable domain reads EAGVAQSPRYKIIEKRQSVAFWCNPISGHATLYWYQQILGQGPKLLIQFQNNGVVDDSQLPKDRFSAERLKGVDSTLKIQPAKLEDSAVYLCASSSGQVTSTDTQYFGPGTRLTVL.